Following are 27 T cell receptor beta chains from one sample sequenced in a study of T cell responses to AZD1222 COVID-19 vaccine. Libraries were prepared by immunoSEQ multiplex PCR; TCRdb keeps only in-frame clonotypes and omits some of them. The sample holds approximately 110,000 clones, around 92% seen once. The sample in question was peripheral blood, obtained on day 0 of AZD1222 vaccination. The receptors shown here come from an adult in good health.

This sequence joins TRBV19 and TRBJ1-1, with no clear D. The length of the CDR3 is 14 residues. Germline CDR1 is LNHDA and CDR2 is SQIVND (reference sequence). V was pared by 0 bases and J by 3 bases, with 8 bases between. The CDR3 reads CASSIEVGDTEAFF. The CDR3 DNA reads as TGTGCCAGTAGTATAGAAGTCGGGGACACTGAAGCTTTCTTT.

The chain links TRBV9 to TRBJ1-1; D remains unclear. V lost 0 bases, J lost 1 base, and 7 bases lay in between. Germline V gene data show CDR1 as SGDLS and CDR2 as YYNGEE. This CDR3 contains 14 residues. The CDR3 nucleotides are TGTGCCAGCAGCGTAGTACACTCGAACACTGAAGCTTTCTTT. It yields the protein CASSVVHSNTEAFF.

The V and J genes are TRBV30 and TRBJ1-5; 7 nucleotides line up with TRBD1. V shed 0 bases and J 2 bases; nucleotides not matched to a gene: 4. The CDR3 has 15 residues. From germline, CDR1 is GTSNPN and CDR2 SVGIG (reference sequence). The CDR3 loop reads CAWSVGGGGNQPQHF. The CDR3 coding sequence is TGTGCCTGGAGTGTAGGAGGGGGCGGCAATCAGCCCCAGCATTTT.

This chain links TRBV3-1 (or the pseudogene TRBV3-2) with TRBJ1-1; 7 nucleotides agree with TRBD1. CDR1 is LGHDT, CDR2 YNNKEL, per germline (reference sequence). The V and J ends lost 6 bases and 1 base, in that order; junction bases with no gene match: 2. The CDR3 is made up of 13 amino acids. CDR3: CASRAGGNTEAFF. The CDR3 DNA reads as TGTGCCAGCAGGGCAGGGGGGAACACTGAAGCTTTCTTT.

The gene calls are TRBV7-3 and TRBJ2-6, with D hard to call. CDR1 SGHTA and CDR2 FQGTGA come from the germline V gene. The germline V and J ends were trimmed by 4 bases and 2 bases, with 0 bases remaining between them. The length of the CDR3 is 12 residues. The CDR3 coding sequence is TGTGCCAGCAGCTCTGGGGCCAACGTCCTGACTTTC. It is translated as CASSSGANVLTF.

CDR3 nucleotides: TGCGCCAGCAGCTTAATAGGCAGCGGGGAGCTGTTTTTT. Its protein is CASSLIGSGELFF. The genes are TRBV5-1 and TRBJ2-2; no firm D call. V shed 2 bases and J shed 7 bases, with 9 bases lying between them. CDR3 length equals 13 residues. From germline, CDR1 is SGHRS and CDR2 YFSETQ.

The V and J genes are TRBV5-6 and TRBJ1-2, with D perhaps matching TRBD1 (5 bases). Germline loops: CDR1 SGHDT, CDR2 YYEEEE. V was cut by 4 bases and J by 2 bases, with 9 bases left in between. The CDR3 is 13 residues long. CDR3 in amino acids: CASSPGRNYGYTF. CDR3 bases: TGTGCCAGCAGCCCGGGACGGAACTATGGCTACACCTTC.

The rearrangement uses TRBV4-1 and TRBJ2-1; 12 positions agree with TRBD2. The CDR3 sequence is 18 residues long. J was trimmed by 3 bases and V by 3 bases; bases with no gene match: 9. The V gene's germline CDR1 is MGHRA and CDR2 YSYEKL. CDR3 sequence (DNA): TGCGCCAGCAGCCATCCGACTAGCGGGAGTTCCCGCTACAATGAGCAGTTCTTC. Translating it yields CASSHPTSGSSRYNEQFF.

The rearrangement links TRBV7-2 to TRBJ2-5; tentatively, D is TRBD2 (6 bases). The CDR3 runs 14 residues. V was pared by 6 bases and J by 3 bases, with 14 bases between. CDR1 and CDR2 from the germline V gene are SGHTA and FQGNSA. The CDR3 protein is CASSFDAGKETQYF. The CDR3 DNA is TGTGCCAGCAGTTTCGACGCGGGAAAAGAGACCCAGTACTTC.

This chain uses TRBV27 with TRBJ1-5; no definite D call. Trimming left V 1 base short and J 5 bases short, with 21 bases between. Germline loops: CDR1 MNHEY, CDR2 SMNVEV (reference sequence). The length of the CDR3 is 18 residues. This CDR3 reads CASSLYPPSQDLYQPQHF. In DNA form, the CDR3 reads TGTGCCAGCAGTTTATACCCACCAAGTCAGGACCTGTATCAGCCCCAGCATTTT.

The chain joins TRBV28 to TRBJ1-6, with D unclear. Germline V gene lookup returns CDR1 MDHEN and CDR2 SYDVKM. Trimming shortened V by 5 bases and J by 7 bases, and 15 bases separated the two germline ends. The CDR3 is 15 residues long. The CDR3 loop is CASSPPVENNSPLHF. CDR3 coding DNA: TGTGCCAGCAGTCCCCCGGTAGAAAACAATTCACCCCTCCACTTT.

V and J are TRBV5-1 and TRBJ2-7, with 9 nucleotides matching TRBD1. Germline V gene sequence: CDR1 SGHRS, CDR2 YFSETQ. CDR3 length: 14 residues. V dropped 5 bases and J dropped 5; count of bases not matched to a gene: 8. The DNA of the CDR3 is TGCGCCAGCAGAACCGGGACAGGGTCCGACGAGCAGTACTTC. Translated: CASRTGTGSDEQYF.

The chain couples TRBV2 to TRBJ2-5; no reliable D call. Trimming cost V 4 bases and J 5 bases, with 8 bases left between them. Germline-derived CDR1 and CDR2 are SNHLY and FYNNEI. The CDR3 is 12 amino acids. Here the CDR3 reads CASSVSGETQYF. The CDR3 DNA follows: TGTGCCAGCAGTGTTTCCGGGGAGACCCAGTACTTC.

The chain is built from TRBV29-1 and TRBJ2-1, with TRBD2 identical over 9 bases. J was trimmed by 6 bases and V by 5 bases; bases with no gene match: 8. Germline V lookup: CDR1 SQVTM, CDR2 ANQGSEA. The CDR3 covers 14 residues. In DNA, the CDR3 is TGCAGCGTTCTTGGCGGGAGGGCCGGCAATGAGCAGTTCTTC. It specifies CSVLGGRAGNEQFF.

This chain connects TRBV5-4 to TRBJ2-3, with TRBD2 as a possible D gene (7 bases). The V end was cut by 9 bases, the J end by 5 bases, with 22 bases between. The CDR3 is 15 residues long. Germline values: CDR1 SGHNT, CDR2 YYREEE (reference sequence). The chain's CDR3 is CATLPFGGAGDTQYF. The CDR3 coding sequence is TGTGCCACCCTCCCCTTTGGGGGGGCGGGAGATACGCAGTATTTT.

The rearrangement joins TRBV2 to TRBJ1-1, with D maybe TRBD1 (5 bases). Trimming took 1 base from V and 5 from J, leaving 5 bases between them. Germline CDR1 SNHLY, CDR2 FYNNEI. The CDR3 is 12 amino acids. The CDR3 DNA reads TGTGCCAGCAGTGAAGGGGGGACTGAAGCTTTCTTT. It codes for CASSEGGTEAFF.

The chain uses TRBV24-1 and TRBJ2-1; D may be TRBD1 (6 bases). The germline CDR1 and CDR2 sequences are KGHDR and SFDVKD. The V end lost 3 bases, the J end lost 10 bases, and 12 bases lay between the germline ends. The CDR3 covers 13 residues. The DNA of the CDR3 is TGTGCCACCAGTGATCCAGGGGCTCGGGAGCAGTTCTTC. Its protein is CATSDPGAREQFF.

The chain employs TRBV30 and TRBJ1-5, with D possibly being TRBD1 (5 bases). The germline gives CDR1 GTSNPN, CDR2 SVGIG (reference sequence). The CDR3 contains 15 residues. Trimming took off 2 bases at V and 1 base at J, with 12 bases between the two ends. CDR3 amino acids: CAWSKGIRSNQPQHF. The CDR3, as DNA: TGTGCCTGGAGTAAGGGGATCCGGAGCAATCAGCCCCAGCATTTT.

This chain's CDR3 is CASSPKSRRTDTQYF. The CDR3 bases are TGTGCCAGCAGCCCCAAGTCCCGGCGCACAGATACGCAGTATTTT. V and J are TRBV3-1 (or the pseudogene TRBV3-2) and TRBJ2-3; D unresolved. CDR1 is LGHDT and CDR2 is YNNKEL in the germline V gene (reference sequence). The CDR3 loop spans 15 amino acids. Trimming stripped 4 bases from V and 1 base from J, with 12 bases between.

V gene TRBV7-9 combines with J gene TRBJ1-1; D not certain. Per the germline V gene, CDR1 is SEHNR and CDR2 is FQNEAQ (reference sequence). The CDR3 is 13 residues long. V shed 5 bases and J shed 6 bases, with 13 bases lying between them. The CDR3 DNA follows: TGTGCCAGCAGCCAAAGGGATCCCCCTGAAGCTTTCTTT. Protein sequence: CASSQRDPPEAFF.

The rearrangement uses TRBV28 and TRBJ2-1; D gene ambiguous. The V and J ends lost 3 bases and 0 bases respectively, with 3 bases between them. CDR1 is MDHEN and CDR2 is SYDVKM in the germline V gene. This CDR3 is 13 amino acids long. This CDR3 is CASSLSSYNEQFF. DNA for the CDR3: TGTGCCAGCAGTTTGAGCTCCTACAATGAGCAGTTCTTC.

This sequence joins TRBV28 and TRBJ1-5; D possibly corresponds to TRBD1 (5 bases). Looked up from germline, CDR1 is MDHEN and CDR2 is SYDVKM. V gave up 8 bases and J gave up 1 base, with 15 bases separating them. The CDR3 is 15 residues long. This CDR3 is CASSLGDGSNQPQHF. For the CDR3, the DNA is TGTGCCAGCTCCCTGGGGGATGGGAGCAATCAGCCCCAGCATTTT. Supplemented by reference TRBV28 and TRBJ1-5, the full variable domain reads DVKVTQSSRYLVKRTGEKVFLECVQDMDHENMFWYRQDPGLGLRLIYFSYDVKMKEKGDIPEGYSVSREKKERFSLILESASTNQTSMYLCASSLGDGSNQPQHFGDGTRLSIL.

CDR3 DNA: TGTGCCAGCAGTCCCACCACAGGAACCTACGAGCAGTACTTC. It specifies CASSPTTGTYEQYF. This chain joins TRBV2 and TRBJ2-7, with D tentatively TRBD1 (5 bases). V dropped 5 bases and J dropped 2 bases, with 13 bases sitting between them. This CDR3 comprises 14 residues. Germline V gene sequence: CDR1 SNHLY, CDR2 FYNNEI.

The chain is built from TRBV10-1 and TRBJ2-7, with a possible D match to TRBD1 (6 bases). CDR1 WNHNN and CDR2 SYGVQD come from the germline V gene (reference sequence). This CDR3 contains 12 residues. Trimming left V 10 bases short and J 2 bases short, with 12 bases between. The CDR3 nucleotides are TGCGCCACCGGACAGAACCCCTACGAGCAGTACTTC. It codes for CATGQNPYEQYF.

CDR3 in DNA: TGCGCCAGCAAAGCGGAAGTCGGGGAGCTGTTTTTT. Its translation: CASKAEVGELFF. This chain joins TRBV5-1 and TRBJ2-2, with a possible D match to TRBD2 (5 bases). The V gene's germline CDR1 is SGHRS and CDR2 YFSETQ. Trimming took off 6 bases at V and 7 bases at J, with 10 bases between the two ends. The CDR3 is 12 residues long.

Only a few counts were recorded for this clone. This rearrangement joins TRBV7-8 to TRBJ1-1; D unclear. Germline loops: CDR1 SGHVS, CDR2 FQNEAQ. Between the trimmed V and J ends, which lost 0 bases and 8 bases, there was a span of 13 bases. CDR3 length: 14 amino acids. The CDR3 DNA reads TGTGCCAGCAGCTTAGCGTATCCGGGGAAAGAAGCTTTCTTT. Its protein product is CASSLAYPGKEAFF.

The chain joins TRBV7-4 to TRBJ1-5; 10 bases agree with TRBD1. The V gene's germline CDR1 is SGHVT and CDR2 SQSDAQ. The CDR3 totals 15 residues. The J segment lost 6 bases and the V segment lost 5 bases, leaving 7 bases of the junction unmatched. CDR3 in amino acids: CASSLRTGGGQPQHF. DNA for the CDR3: TGTGCCAGCAGCCTTCGGACAGGGGGGGGTCAGCCCCAGCATTTT.